The source of this TCR beta chain is a study of a mutant IDH1 vaccine in newly diagnosed glioma. At the level of the study: Patients were started on vaccination 4-6 weeks after radiotherapy alone, or with temozolomide cycles. Treated patients had a mean age of approximately 40 years and an approximately 62% male, approximately 38% female split. Patients got radiotherapy, temozolomide, or both beforehand, and most got both.

Time point here: week 11, during vaccination. The investigators gave 300 ug of mutant IDH1 20-mer peptide in each vaccine dose, together with topical imiquimod. For this clone: What it binds is unknown.

General study findings and limits: Any relationship between pseudoprogression and changes in top peripheral T cell clonotypes seemed absent.

Sequenced by immunoSEQ multiplex PCR; TCRdb stores in-frame clones only, minus some. In the table there are 60,000 or so clones, 70% to 90% of which are singletons. In germline, CDR1 is MNHNY, CDR2 SVGAGI (reference sequence). V lost 4 bases and J lost 3, with 7 bases in between. CDR3 length: 13 amino acids. Specimen: PBMCs, collected from a glioma patient whose treatment included an IDH1 peptide vaccine. The rearrangement uses TRBV6-6 and TRBJ2-1, with a possible D match to TRBD2 (5 bases). The receptor was isolated from a man in his forties with glioma. The CDR3 spells CASSCRDYNEQFF. Here the CDR3 DNA reads TGTGCCAGCAGTTGCCGGGACTACAATGAGCAGTTCTTC.